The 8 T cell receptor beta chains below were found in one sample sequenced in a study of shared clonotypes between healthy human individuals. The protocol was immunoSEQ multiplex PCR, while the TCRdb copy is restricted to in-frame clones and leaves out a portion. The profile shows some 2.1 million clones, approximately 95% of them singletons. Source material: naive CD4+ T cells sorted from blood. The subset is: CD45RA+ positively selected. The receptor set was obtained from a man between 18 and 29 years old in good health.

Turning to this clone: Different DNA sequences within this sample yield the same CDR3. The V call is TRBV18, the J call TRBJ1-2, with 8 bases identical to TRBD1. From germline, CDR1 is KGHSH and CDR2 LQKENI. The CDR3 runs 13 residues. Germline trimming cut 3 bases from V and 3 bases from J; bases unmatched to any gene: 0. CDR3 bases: TGTGCCAGCTCACCGGACAGGGACTATGGCTACACCTTC. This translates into CASSPDRDYGYTF.

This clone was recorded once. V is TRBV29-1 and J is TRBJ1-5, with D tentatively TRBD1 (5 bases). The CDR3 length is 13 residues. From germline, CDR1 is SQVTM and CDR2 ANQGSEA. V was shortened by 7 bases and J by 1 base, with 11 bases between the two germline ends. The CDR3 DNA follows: TGCAGCGCCGCCGGGGGGAGCAATCAGCCCCAGCATTTT. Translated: CSAAGGSNQPQHF.

CDR3 loop: CASSARDSQNSPLHF. The CDR3, as DNA: TGTGCCAGCAGCGCCCGGGACAGCCAGAATTCACCCCTCCACTTT. The chain is built from TRBV9 and TRBJ1-6; 7 bases line up with TRBD1. CDR1 and CDR2 from the germline V gene are SGDLS and YYNGEE. V lost 3 bases to trimming and J lost 7 bases; unmatched junction nucleotides: 7. This CDR3 comprises 15 residues. The full variable domain, with the rest looked up from reference TRBV9 and TRBJ1-6, is DSGVTQTPKHLITATGQRVTLRCSPRSGDLSVYWYQQSLDQGLQFLIQYYNGEERAKGNILERFSAQQFPDLHSELNLSSLELGDSALYFCASSARDSQNSPLHFGNGTRLTVT.

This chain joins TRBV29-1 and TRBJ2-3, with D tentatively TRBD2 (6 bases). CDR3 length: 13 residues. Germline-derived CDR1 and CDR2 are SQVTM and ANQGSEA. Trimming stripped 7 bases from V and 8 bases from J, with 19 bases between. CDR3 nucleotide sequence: TGCAGCGCCTCAAGCGGGTCCAGAGGTACGCAGTATTTT. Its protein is CSASSGSRGTQYF.

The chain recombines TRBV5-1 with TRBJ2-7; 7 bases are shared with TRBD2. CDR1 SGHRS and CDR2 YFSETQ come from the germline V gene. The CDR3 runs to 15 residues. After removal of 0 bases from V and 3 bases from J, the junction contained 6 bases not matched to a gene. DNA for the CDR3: TGCGCCAGCAGCTTGGCAGGCGGGGGATACTACGAGCAGTACTTC. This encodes CASSLAGGGYYEQYF.

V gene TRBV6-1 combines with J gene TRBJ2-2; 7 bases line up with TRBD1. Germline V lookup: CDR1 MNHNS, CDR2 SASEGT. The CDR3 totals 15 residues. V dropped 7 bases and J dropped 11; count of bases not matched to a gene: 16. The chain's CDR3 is CASTDRSRTRGELFF. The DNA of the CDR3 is TGTGCCAGCACGGACAGGTCTCGTACCCGGGGAGAGCTGTTTTTT.

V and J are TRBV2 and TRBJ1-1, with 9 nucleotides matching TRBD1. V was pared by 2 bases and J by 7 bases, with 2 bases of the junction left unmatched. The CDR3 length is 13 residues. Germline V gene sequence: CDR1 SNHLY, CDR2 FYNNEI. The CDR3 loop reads CASSENRGLEAFF. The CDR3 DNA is TGTGCCAGCAGTGAAAACAGGGGGCTTGAAGCTTTCTTT.

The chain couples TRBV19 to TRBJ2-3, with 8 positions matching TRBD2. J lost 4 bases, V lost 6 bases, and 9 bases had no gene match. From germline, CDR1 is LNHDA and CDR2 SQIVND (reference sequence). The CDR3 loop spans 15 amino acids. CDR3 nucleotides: TGTGCCAGTAGGGAAGCGGGAGTAGAAGCAGATACGCAGTATTTT. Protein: CASREAGVEADTQYF. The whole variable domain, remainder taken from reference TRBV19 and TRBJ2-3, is DGGITQSPKYLFRKEGQNVTLSCEQNLNHDAMYWYRQDPGQGLRLIYYSQIVNDFQKGDIAEGYSVSREKKESFPLTVTSAQKNPTAFYLCASREAGVEADTQYFGPGTRLTVL.